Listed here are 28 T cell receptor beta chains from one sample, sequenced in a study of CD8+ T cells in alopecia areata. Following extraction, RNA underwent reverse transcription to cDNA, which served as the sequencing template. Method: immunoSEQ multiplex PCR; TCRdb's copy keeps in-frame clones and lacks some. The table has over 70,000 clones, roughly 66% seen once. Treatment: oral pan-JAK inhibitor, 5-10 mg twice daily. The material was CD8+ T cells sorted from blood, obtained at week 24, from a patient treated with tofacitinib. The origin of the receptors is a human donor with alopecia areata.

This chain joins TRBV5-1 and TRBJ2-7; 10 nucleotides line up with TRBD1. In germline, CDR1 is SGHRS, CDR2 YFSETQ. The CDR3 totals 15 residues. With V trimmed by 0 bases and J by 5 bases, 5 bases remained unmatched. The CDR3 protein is CASSLEGTGVHEQYF. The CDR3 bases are TGCGCCAGCAGCTTGGAGGGGACAGGGGTACACGAGCAGTACTTC. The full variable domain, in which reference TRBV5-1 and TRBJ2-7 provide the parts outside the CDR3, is KAGVTQTPRYLIKTRGQQVTLSCSPISGHRSVSWYQQTPGQGLQFLFEYFSETQRNKGNFPGRFSGRQFSNSRSEMNVSTLELGDSALYLCASSLEGTGVHEQYFGPGTRLTVT.

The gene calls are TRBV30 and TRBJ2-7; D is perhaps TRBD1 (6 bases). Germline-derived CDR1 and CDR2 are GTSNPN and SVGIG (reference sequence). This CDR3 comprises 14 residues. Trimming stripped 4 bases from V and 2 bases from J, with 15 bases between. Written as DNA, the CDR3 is TGTGCCTGGACCCGGGACACCTCAACCTACGAGCAGTACTTC. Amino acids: CAWTRDTSTYEQYF.

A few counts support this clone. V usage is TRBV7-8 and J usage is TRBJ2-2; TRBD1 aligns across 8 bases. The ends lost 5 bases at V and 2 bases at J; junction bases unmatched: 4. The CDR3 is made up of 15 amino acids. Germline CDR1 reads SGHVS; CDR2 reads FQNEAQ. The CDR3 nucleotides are TGTGCCAGCAGCGTAGACAGGGGAAACACCGGGGAGCTGTTTTTT. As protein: CASSVDRGNTGELFF.

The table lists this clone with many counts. The CDR3 here is CASSYSEGDTQYF. The CDR3 DNA follows: TGTGCCAGCAGTTACTCGGAGGGGGATACGCAGTATTTT. V and J are TRBV6-5 and TRBJ2-3; D possibly corresponds to TRBD2 (6 bases). The V end was cut by 0 bases, the J end by 6 bases, with 7 bases between. This CDR3 has 13 residues. Germline-derived CDR1 and CDR2 are MNHEY and SVGAGI.

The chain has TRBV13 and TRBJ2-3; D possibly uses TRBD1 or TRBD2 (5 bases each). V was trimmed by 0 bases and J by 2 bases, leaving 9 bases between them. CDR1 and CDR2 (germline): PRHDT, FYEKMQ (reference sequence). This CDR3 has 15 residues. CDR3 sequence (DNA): TGTGCCAGCAGCTTAGGACGGGGCGCCACAGATACGCAGTATTTT. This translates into CASSLGRGATDTQYF.

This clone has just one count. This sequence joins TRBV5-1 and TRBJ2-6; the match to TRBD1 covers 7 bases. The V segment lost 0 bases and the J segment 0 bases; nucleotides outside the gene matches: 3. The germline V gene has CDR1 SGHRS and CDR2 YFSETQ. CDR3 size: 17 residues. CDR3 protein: CASSLGRGPSGANVLTF. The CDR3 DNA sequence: TGCGCCAGCAGCTTGGGTAGGGGGCCCTCTGGGGCCAACGTCCTGACTTTC.

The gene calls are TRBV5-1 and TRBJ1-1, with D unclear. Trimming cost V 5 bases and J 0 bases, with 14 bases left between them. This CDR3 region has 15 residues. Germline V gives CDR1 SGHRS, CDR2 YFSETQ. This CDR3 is CASSYSGNMNTEAFF. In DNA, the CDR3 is TGCGCCAGCAGTTATTCCGGGAACATGAACACTGAAGCTTTCTTT.

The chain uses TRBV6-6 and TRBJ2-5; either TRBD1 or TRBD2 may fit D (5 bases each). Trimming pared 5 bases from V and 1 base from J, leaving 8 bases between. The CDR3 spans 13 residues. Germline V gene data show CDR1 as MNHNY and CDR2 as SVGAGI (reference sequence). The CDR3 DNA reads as TGTGCCAGCAGTGACGGGGCCCAAGAGACCCAGTACTTC. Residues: CASSDGAQETQYF.

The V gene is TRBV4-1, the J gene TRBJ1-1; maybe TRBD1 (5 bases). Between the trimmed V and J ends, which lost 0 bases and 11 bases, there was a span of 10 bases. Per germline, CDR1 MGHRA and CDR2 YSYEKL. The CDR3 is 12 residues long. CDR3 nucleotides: TGCGCCAGCAGCCAAGATGCGACAGTGGCTTTCTTT. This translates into CASSQDATVAFF.

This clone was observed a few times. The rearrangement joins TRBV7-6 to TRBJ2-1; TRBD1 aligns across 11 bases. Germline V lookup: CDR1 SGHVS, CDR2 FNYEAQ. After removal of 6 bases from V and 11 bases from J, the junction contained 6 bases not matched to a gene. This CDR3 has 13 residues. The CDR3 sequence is CASSGQGAPQQFF. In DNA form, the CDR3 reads TGTGCCAGCAGTGGACAGGGGGCTCCTCAGCAGTTCTTC.

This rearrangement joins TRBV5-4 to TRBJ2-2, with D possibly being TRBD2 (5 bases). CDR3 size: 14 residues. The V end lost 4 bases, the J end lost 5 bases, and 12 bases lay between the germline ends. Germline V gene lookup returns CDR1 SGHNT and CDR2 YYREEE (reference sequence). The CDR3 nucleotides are TGTGCCAGCAGCCCATTCCGGGGTACCGGGGAGCTGTTTTTT. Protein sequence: CASSPFRGTGELFF.

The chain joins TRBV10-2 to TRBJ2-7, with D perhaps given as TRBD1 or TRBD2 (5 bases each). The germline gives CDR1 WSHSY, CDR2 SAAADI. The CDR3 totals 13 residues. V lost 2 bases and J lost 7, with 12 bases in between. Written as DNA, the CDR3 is TGCGCCAGCAGTGAGGGGAGACAGCCGGAGCAGTACTTC. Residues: CASSEGRQPEQYF.

The CDR3 region has the DNA TGTGCCACCGGAACGGGGGGGGGCCACCCCTACGAGCAGTACTTC. Translation: CATGTGGGHPYEQYF. The J gene is TRBJ2-7, the V gene TRBV28; TRBD2 matches at 8 bases. V lost 10 bases and J lost 2; bases outside the gene matches: 13. In germline, CDR1 is MDHEN, CDR2 SYDVKM. The CDR3 has 15 residues.

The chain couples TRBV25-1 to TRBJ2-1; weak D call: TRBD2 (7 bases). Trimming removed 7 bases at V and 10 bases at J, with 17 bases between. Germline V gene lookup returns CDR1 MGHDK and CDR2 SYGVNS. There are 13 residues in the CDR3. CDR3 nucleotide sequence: TGTGCCAGCATCGGGGGGCTGCCCGCCGAGCAGTTCTTC. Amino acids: CASIGGLPAEQFF.

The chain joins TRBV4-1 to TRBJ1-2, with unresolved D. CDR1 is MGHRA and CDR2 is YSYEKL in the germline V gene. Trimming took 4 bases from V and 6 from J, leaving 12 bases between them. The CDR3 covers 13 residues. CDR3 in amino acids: CASSLFWGNGYTF. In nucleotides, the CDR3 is TGCGCCAGCAGCCTTTTCTGGGGAAATGGCTACACCTTC.

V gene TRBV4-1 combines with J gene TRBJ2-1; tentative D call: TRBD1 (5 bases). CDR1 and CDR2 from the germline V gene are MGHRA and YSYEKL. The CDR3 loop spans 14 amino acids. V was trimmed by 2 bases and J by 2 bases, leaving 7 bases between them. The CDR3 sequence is CASSQSRAYNEQFF. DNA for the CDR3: TGCGCCAGCAGCCAATCCAGGGCCTACAATGAGCAGTTCTTC.

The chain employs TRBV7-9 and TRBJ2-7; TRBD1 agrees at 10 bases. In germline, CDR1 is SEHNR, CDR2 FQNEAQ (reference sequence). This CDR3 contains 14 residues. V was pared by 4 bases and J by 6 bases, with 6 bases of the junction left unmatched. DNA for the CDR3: TGTGCCAGCAGCTGGGACAGGGGAGGTGCCGAGCAGTACTTC. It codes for CASSWDRGGAEQYF.

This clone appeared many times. DNA for the CDR3: TGTGCCAGCAGTGAACACAGGGGATCCCTCTACGAGCAGTACTTC. This codes for CASSEHRGSLYEQYF. V is TRBV2 and J is TRBJ2-7, with 7 bases matching TRBD1. There are 15 residues in the CDR3. Germline values: CDR1 SNHLY, CDR2 FYNNEI. Trimming cost V 2 bases and J 3 bases; bases outside gene matches: 7. Looking up the rest from reference TRBV2 and TRBJ2-7 gives the full variable domain: EPEVTQTPSHQVTQMGQEVILRCVPISNHLYFYWYRQILGQKVEFLVSFYNNEISEKSEIFDDQFSVERPDGSNFTLKIRSTKLEDSAMYFCASSEHRGSLYEQYFGPGTRLTVT.

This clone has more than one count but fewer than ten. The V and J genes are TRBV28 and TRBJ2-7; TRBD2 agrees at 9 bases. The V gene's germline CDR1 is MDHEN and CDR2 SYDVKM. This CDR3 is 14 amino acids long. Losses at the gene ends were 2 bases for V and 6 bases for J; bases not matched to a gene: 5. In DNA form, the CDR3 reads TGTGCCAGCAGTTTACTGGGACTAGCTCGCGAGCAGTACTTC. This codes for CASSLLGLAREQYF.

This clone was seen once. The CDR3 nucleotides are TGTGCCAGCAGTTCTTCAGGGGCCTACGAGCAGTACTTC. It encodes CASSSSGAYEQYF. This chain uses TRBV27 with TRBJ2-7; D is possibly TRBD1 (6 bases). The CDR3 contains 13 residues. Trimming shortened V by 4 bases and J by 2 bases, and 9 bases separated the two germline ends. Germline-derived CDR1 and CDR2 are MNHEY and SMNVEV (reference sequence).

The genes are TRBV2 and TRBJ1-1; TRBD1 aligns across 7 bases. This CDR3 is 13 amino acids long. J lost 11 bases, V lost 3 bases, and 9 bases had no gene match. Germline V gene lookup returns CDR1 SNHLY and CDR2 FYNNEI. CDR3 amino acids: CASSEEIGGDAFF. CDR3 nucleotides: TGTGCCAGCAGTGAGGAAATAGGGGGCGACGCTTTCTTT. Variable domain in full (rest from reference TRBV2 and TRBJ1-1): EPEVTQTPSHQVTQMGQEVILRCVPISNHLYFYWYRQILGQKVEFLVSFYNNEISEKSEIFDDQFSVERPDGSNFTLKIRSTKLEDSAMYFCASSEEIGGDAFFGQGTRLTVV.

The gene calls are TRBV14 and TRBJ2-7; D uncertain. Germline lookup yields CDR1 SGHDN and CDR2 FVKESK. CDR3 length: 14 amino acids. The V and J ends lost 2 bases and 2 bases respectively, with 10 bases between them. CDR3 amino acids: CASSQRPATYEQYF. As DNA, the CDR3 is TGTGCCAGCAGCCAACGGCCGGCCACCTACGAGCAGTACTTC. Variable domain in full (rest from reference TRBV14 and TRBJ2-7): EAGVTQFPSHSVIEKGQTVTLRCDPISGHDNLYWYRRVMGKEIKFLLHFVKESKQDESGMPNNRFLAERTGGTYSTLKVQPAELEDSGVYFCASSQRPATYEQYFGPGTRLTVT.

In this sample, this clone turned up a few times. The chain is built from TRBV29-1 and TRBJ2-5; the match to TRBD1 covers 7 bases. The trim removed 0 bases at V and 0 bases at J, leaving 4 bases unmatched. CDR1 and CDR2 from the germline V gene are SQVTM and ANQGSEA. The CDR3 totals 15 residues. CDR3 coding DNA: TGCAGCGTTGAAGAGGGACAGTCGTACCAAGAGACCCAGTACTTC. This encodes CSVEEGQSYQETQYF.

This CDR3 reads CATLAGGGGNEQFF. The CDR3 bases are TGTGCCACGCTAGCGGGTGGCGGGGGCAATGAGCAGTTCTTC. The chain links TRBV10-3 to TRBJ2-1; 8 nucleotides align to TRBD2. Germline CDR1 and CDR2: ENHRY and SYGVKD. This CDR3 is 14 amino acids long. After removal of 10 bases from V and 6 bases from J, the junction contained 11 bases not matched to a gene.

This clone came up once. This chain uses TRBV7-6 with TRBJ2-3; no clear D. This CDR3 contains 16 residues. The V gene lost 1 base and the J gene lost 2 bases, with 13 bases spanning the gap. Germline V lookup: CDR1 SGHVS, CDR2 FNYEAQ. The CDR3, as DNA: TGTGCCAGCAGCTTAGGTGCCAGGTCATACACAGATACGCAGTATTTT. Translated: CASSLGARSYTDTQYF.

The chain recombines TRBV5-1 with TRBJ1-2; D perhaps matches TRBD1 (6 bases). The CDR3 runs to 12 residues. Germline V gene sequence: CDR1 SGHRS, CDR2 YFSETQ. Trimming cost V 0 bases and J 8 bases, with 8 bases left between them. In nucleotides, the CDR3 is TGCGCCAGCAGCTTGGGACAGGTCGGCTACACCTTC. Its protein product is CASSLGQVGYTF.

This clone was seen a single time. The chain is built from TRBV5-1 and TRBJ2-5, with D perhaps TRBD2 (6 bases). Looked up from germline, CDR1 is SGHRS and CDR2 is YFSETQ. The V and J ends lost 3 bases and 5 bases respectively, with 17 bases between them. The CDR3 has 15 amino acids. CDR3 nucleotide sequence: TGCGCCAGCAGCTCAATACTAGCTCCCCCCGAGACCCAGTACTTC. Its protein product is CASSSILAPPETQYF.

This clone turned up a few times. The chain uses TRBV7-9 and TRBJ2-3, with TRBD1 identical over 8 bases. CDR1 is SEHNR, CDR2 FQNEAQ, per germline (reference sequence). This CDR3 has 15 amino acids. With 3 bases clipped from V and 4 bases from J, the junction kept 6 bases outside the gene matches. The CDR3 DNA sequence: TGTGCCAGCAGCTTTAGAACAGGGGGATCAGATACGCAGTATTTT. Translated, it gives CASSFRTGGSDTQYF.